Described below is a single TCR beta chain sequence and its context. This specimen belongs to a study of blood T cell repertoires in COVID-19. This table comes from immunoSEQ multiplex PCR, and its TCRdb copy is limited to in-frame clones, with some not included. The sample yields around 200,000 clones, about 90% seen once. The CDR3 spans 14 residues. The V gene end was trimmed by 6 bases and the J gene end by 9 bases; junction bases not matched to a gene: 11. Germline V gene data show CDR1 as SNHLY and CDR2 as FYNNEI. This TCR came from a middle-aged man with active or convalescent COVID-19. Sequencing used peripheral blood. The genes are TRBV2 and TRBJ2-1, with 7 bases fitting TRBD1. The CDR3 loop reads CASRGQESLGEQFF. CDR3 coding DNA: TGTGCCAGCAGAGGACAGGAAAGTCTTGGTGAGCAGTTCTTC. The full variable domain, with the rest looked up from reference TRBV2 and TRBJ2-1, is EPEVTQTPSHQVTQMGQEVILRCVPISNHLYFYWYRQILGQKVEFLVSFYNNEISEKSEIFDDQFSVERPDGSNFTLKIRSTKLEDSAMYFCASRGQESLGEQFFGPGTRLTVL.